Here is one T cell receptor beta chain with its context. This record comes from a study of blood T cell repertoires in COVID-19. CDR3 length equals 14 residues. V lost 4 bases, J lost 0 bases, and 9 bases lay in between. The germline V gene has CDR1 SGHTA and CDR2 FQGNSA. Sequencing used immunoSEQ multiplex PCR; TCRdb keeps in-frame clones, though not all of them. The table records 280,000 or so clones, roughly 86% of them present only once. This sequence joins TRBV7-2 and TRBJ1-2; weak D call: TRBD1 (6 bases). Sequenced input: peripheral blood. This clonotype was obtained from a man between 18 and 35 years old with active or convalescent COVID-19. CDR3 region: CASSSDRTNYGYTF. The CDR3 DNA reads as TGTGCCAGCAGCTCGGACAGAACTAACTATGGCTACACCTTC. Full variable domain (outside the CDR3, taken from reference TRBV7-2 and TRBJ1-2): GAGVSQSPSNKVTEKGKDVELRCDPISGHTALYWYRQSLGQGLEFLIYFQGNSAPDKSGLPSDRFSAERTGGSVSTLTIQRTQQEDSAVYLCASSSDRTNYGYTFGSGTRLTVV.